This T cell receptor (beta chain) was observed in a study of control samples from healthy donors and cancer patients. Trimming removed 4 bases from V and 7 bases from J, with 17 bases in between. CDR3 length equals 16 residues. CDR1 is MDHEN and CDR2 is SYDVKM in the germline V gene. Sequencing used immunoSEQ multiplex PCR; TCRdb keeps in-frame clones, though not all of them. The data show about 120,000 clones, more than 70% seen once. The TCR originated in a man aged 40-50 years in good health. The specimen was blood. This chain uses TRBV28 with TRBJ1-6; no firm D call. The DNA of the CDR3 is TGTGCCAGCAGTTCCACCGCCGGAGTCTTGAATTCACCCCTCCACTTT. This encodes CASSSTAGVLNSPLHF. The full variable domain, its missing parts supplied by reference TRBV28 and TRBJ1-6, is DVKVTQSSRYLVKRTGEKVFLECVQDMDHENMFWYRQDPGLGLRLIYFSYDVKMKEKGDIPEGYSVSREKKERFSLILESASTNQTSMYLCASSSTAGVLNSPLHFGNGTRLTVT.